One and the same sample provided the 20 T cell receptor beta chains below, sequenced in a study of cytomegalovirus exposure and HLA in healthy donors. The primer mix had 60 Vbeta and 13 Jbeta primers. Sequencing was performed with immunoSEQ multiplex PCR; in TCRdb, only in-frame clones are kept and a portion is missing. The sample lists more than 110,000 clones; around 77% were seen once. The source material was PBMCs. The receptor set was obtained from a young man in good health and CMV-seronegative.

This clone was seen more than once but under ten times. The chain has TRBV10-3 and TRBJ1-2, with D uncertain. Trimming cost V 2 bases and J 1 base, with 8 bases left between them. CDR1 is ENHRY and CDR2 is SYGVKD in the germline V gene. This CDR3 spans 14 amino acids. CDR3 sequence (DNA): TGTGCCATCAGTGAGCTGAACAGTAACTATGGCTACACCTTC. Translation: CAISELNSNYGYTF.

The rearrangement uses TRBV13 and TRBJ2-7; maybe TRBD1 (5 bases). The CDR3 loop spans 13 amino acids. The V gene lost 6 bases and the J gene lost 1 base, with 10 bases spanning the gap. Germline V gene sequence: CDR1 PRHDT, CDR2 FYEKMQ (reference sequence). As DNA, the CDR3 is TGTGCCAGCAGTCATACAGGTTCCTACGAGCAGTACTTC. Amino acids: CASSHTGSYEQYF.

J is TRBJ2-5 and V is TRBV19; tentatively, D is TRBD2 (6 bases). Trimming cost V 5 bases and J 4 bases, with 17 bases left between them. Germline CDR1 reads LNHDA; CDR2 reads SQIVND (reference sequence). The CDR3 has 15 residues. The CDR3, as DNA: TGTGCCAGTAGTCCGTTCAGGGAGGTGGCAGAGACCCAGTACTTC. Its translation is CASSPFREVAETQYF.

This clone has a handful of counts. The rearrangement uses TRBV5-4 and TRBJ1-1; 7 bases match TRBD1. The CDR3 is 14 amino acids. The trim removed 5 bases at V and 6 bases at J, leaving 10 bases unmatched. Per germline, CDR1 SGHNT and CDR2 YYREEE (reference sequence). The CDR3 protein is CASRDDRVEPEAFF. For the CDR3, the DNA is TGTGCCAGCAGGGACGACAGGGTTGAACCTGAAGCTTTCTTT.

CDR3 amino acids: CASSVDYGGEQYF. DNA for the CDR3: TGTGCCAGCAGCGTAGATTATGGAGGCGAGCAGTACTTC. V gene TRBV9 combines with J gene TRBJ2-7; maybe TRBD2 (5 bases). V was cut by 0 bases and J by 6 bases, with 10 bases left in between. The V gene's germline CDR1 is SGDLS and CDR2 YYNGEE. This CDR3 has 13 amino acids.

Here the CDR3 reads CASSLWGQASGYTF. The CDR3 region has the DNA TGTGCCAGCAGCTTGTGGGGACAGGCGAGCGGCTACACCTTC. V is TRBV7-2 and J is TRBJ1-2; 8 bases map to TRBD1. The V gene end was trimmed by 3 bases and the J gene end by 8 bases; junction bases not matched to a gene: 8. The CDR3 loop spans 14 amino acids. Germline CDR1 is SGHTA and CDR2 is FQGNSA.

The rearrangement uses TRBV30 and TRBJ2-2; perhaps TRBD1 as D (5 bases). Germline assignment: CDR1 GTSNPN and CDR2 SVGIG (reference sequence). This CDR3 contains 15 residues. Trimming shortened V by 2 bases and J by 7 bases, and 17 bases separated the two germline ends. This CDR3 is CAWSRLGRSGGELFF. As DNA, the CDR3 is TGTGCCTGGAGTCGACTGGGGCGTTCCGGCGGGGAGCTGTTTTTT.

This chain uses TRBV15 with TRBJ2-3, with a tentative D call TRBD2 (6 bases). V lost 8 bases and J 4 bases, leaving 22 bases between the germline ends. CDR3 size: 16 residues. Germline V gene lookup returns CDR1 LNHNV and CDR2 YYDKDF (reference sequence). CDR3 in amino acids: CATGDSSEVGPDTQYF. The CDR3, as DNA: TGTGCCACCGGGGACTCCAGCGAGGTGGGCCCAGATACGCAGTATTTT.

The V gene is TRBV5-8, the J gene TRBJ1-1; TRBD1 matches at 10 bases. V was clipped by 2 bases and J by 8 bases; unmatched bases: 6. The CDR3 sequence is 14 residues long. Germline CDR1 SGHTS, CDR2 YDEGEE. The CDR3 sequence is CASSLFRTGGEAFF. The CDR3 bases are TGTGCCAGCAGCTTATTTCGGACAGGGGGAGAAGCTTTCTTT. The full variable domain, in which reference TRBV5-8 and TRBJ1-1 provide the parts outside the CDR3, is EAGVTQSPTHLIKTRGQQATLRCSPISGHTSVYWYQQALGLGLQFLLWYDEGEERNRGNFPPRFSGRQFPNYSSELNVNALELEDSALYLCASSLFRTGGEAFFGQGTRLTVV.

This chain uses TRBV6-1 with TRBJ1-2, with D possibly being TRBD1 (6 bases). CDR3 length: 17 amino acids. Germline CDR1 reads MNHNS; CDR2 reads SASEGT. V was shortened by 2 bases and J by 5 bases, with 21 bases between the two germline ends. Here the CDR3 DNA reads TGTGCCAGCAGTGAATGGAGACTGACAGGAGCAAATTATGGCTACACCTTC. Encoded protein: CASSEWRLTGANYGYTF.

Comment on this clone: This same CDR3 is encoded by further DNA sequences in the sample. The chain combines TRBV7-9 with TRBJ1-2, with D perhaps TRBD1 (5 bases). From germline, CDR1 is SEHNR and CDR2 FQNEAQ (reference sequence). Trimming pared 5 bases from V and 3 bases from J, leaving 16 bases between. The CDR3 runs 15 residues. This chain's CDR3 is CASSPVGGFDYGYTF. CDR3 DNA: TGTGCCAGCAGCCCCGTCGGGGGGTTTGACTATGGCTACACCTTC.

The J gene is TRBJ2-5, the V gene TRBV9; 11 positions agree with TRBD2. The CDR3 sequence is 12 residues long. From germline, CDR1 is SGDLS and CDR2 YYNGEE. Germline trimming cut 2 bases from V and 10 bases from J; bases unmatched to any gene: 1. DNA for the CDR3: TGTGCCAGCAGCGTTAGCGGGGGGGACCAGTACTTC. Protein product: CASSVSGGDQYF.

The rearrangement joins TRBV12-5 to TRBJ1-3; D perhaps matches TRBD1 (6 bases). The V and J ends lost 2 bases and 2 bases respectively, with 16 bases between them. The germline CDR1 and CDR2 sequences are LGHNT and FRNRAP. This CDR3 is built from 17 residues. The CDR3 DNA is TGTGCTAGTGGTTTGCCCCTCCTACAGGGAGCTGGAAACACCATATATTTT. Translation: CASGLPLLQGAGNTIYF. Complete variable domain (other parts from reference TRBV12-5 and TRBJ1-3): DARVTQTPRHKVTEMGQEVTMRCQPILGHNTVFWYRQTMMQGLELLAYFRNRAPLDDSGMPKDRFSAEMPDATLATLKIQPSEPRDSAVYFCASGLPLLQGAGNTIYFGEGSWLTVV.

The CDR3 loop reads CATSRDSGTGDEKLFF. In DNA form, the CDR3 reads TGTGCCACCAGCAGAGATTCAGGGACAGGGGATGAAAAACTGTTTTTT. The chain has TRBV15 and TRBJ1-4; 10 nucleotides line up with TRBD1. The CDR3 loop spans 16 amino acids. Germline lookup yields CDR1 LNHNV and CDR2 YYDKDF (reference sequence). The J segment lost 6 bases and the V segment lost 0 bases, leaving 4 bases of the junction unmatched.

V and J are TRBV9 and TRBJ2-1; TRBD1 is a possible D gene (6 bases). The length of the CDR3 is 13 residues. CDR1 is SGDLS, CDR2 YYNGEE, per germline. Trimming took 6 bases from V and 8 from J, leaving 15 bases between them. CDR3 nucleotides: TGTGCCAGCAACCCTGGACAGTCGGATGAGCAGTTCTTC. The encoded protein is CASNPGQSDEQFF.

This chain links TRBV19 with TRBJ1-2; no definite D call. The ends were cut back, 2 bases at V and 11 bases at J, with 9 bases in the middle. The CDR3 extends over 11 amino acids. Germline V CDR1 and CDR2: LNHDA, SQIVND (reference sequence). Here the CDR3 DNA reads TGTGCCAGTAGTATAAGAGTCCTGTACACCTTC. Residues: CASSIRVLYTF.

The CDR3 bases are TGTGCCAGCAGTGACCTAGCGGGGGTTGCTGAGCAGTTCTTC. Translating it yields CASSDLAGVAEQFF. J is TRBJ2-1 and V is TRBV6-4, with 10 bases that match TRBD2. The V gene end was trimmed by 2 bases and the J gene end by 9 bases; junction bases not matched to a gene: 4. The CDR3 is made up of 14 amino acids. The germline CDR1 and CDR2 sequences are MRHNA and SNTAGT.

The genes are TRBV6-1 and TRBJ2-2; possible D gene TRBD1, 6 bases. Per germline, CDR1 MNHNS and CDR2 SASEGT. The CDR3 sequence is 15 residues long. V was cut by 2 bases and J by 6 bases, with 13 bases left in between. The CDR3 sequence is CASSEIGRGSGELFF. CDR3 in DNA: TGTGCCAGCAGTGAAATTGGCAGGGGATCCGGGGAGCTGTTTTTT.

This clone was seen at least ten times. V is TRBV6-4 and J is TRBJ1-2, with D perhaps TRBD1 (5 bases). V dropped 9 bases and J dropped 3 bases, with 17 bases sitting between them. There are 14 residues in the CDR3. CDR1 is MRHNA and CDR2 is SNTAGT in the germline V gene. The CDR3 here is CASSKTVLDYGYTF. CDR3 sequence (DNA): TGTGCCAGTAGCAAGACAGTCCTCGACTATGGCTACACCTTC.

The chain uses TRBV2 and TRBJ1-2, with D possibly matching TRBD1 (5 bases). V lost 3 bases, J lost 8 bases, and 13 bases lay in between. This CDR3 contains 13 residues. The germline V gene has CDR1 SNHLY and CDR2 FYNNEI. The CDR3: CASSDAAGWGYTF. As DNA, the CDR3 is TGTGCCAGCAGTGACGCGGCAGGGTGGGGCTACACCTTC.